This T cell receptor beta chain is from a study of vaccination and CD4 T cells after COVID-19. Germline V gene data show CDR1 as SGHVS and CDR2 as FNYEAQ. This CDR3 spans 15 amino acids. Between the trimmed V and J ends, which lost 1 base and 13 bases, there was a span of 17 bases. Cultured CD4+ T-cell DNA underwent Oncomine TCR Beta short-read sequencing. From the PCR reads, TCRdb called clonotypes with MiXCR, one entry per CDR3 protein. The sample records 9,500 to 15,000 distinct CDR3 sequences, roughly 80% being singletons. For this clonotype: Antigen specificity is unknown.

The treatment denotes: approximately 11-day PBMC culture with coronavirus spike peptide pools or control peptides (ViraFEST assay). The chain recombines TRBV7-6 with TRBJ2-6; TRBD1 might be the D (6 bases). The sequenced sample was CD4+ T cells from blood, cultured in vitro. This sequence originates from a human donor who had recovered from COVID-19. CDR3 bases: TGTGCCAGCAGCTTAGACCCACGACAGGTACCGGTCCTGACTTTC. This encodes CASSLDPRQVPVLTF.